Below are 26 T cell receptor beta chains sequenced from a single sample in a study of response to subunit inactivated influenza vaccine. TCRdb used MiXCR to reprocess the RT-PCR reads, holding one entry per CDR3 protein. The sample has over 450,000 distinct CDR3 sequences, approximately 13% seen once. Sequenced here: PBMCs from blood, sampled 45 days after vaccination. All receptors derive from a man aged 50 or older who received an inactivated influenza vaccine.

The chain joins TRBV7-3 to TRBJ2-1; D is unclear. The ends were cut back, 5 bases at V and 8 bases at J, with 7 bases in the middle. CDR3 length: 11 amino acids. CDR1 SGHTA and CDR2 FQGTGA come from the germline V gene. The CDR3 protein is CASSVDHEQFF. The CDR3 DNA sequence: TGTGCCAGCAGCGTCGACCATGAGCAGTTCTTC.

This chain links TRBV9 with TRBJ2-3; the D gene could be TRBD1 or TRBD2 (5 bases each). The CDR3 length is 15 residues. Per germline, CDR1 SGDLS and CDR2 YYNGEE. With 2 bases removed from V and 0 bases from J, the gap between germline ends came to 10 bases. CDR3 residues: CASSVSGPSTDTQYF. The CDR3 DNA is TGTGCCAGCAGCGTTTCGGGACCCAGCACAGATACGCAGTATTTT.

In its sample, this clonotype was seen many times. The chain recombines TRBV12-3 or TRBV12-4 with TRBJ2-1; D might be TRBD2 (6 bases). The CDR3 sequence is 13 residues long. Trimming stripped 3 bases from V and 10 bases from J, with 13 bases between. CDR3 coding DNA: TGTGCCAGCAGTTTCCGAGAGGGAGGCGAGCAGTTCTTC. As protein: CASSFREGGEQFF.

This clonotype was counted a few times. The chain's CDR3 is CASSPQGTHTGELFF. DNA of the CDR3: TGTGCCAGCAGCCCCCAGGGGACTCACACCGGGGAGCTGTTTTTT. V and J are TRBV12-3 or TRBV12-4 and TRBJ2-2; the D gene could be TRBD1 or TRBD2 (6 bases each). The CDR3 is made up of 15 amino acids. Trimming removed 6 bases from V and 3 bases from J, with 14 bases in between.

A few counts support this clonotype. The chain employs TRBV15 and TRBJ2-3; D is unclear. The CDR3 length is 18 residues. Between the trimmed V and J ends, which lost 2 bases and 5 bases, there was a span of 23 bases. Germline V lookup: CDR1 LNHNV, CDR2 YYDKDF (reference sequence). CDR3 sequence (DNA): TGTGCCACCAGCAGACAACTTCCCCGGGCCGTAGCTAGAGATACGCAGTATTTT. Translating it yields CATSRQLPRAVARDTQYF.

The J gene is TRBJ2-6, the V gene TRBV7-2; D is ambiguous. The CDR3 is 16 amino acids. The V end lost 1 base, the J end lost 4 bases, and 11 bases lay between the germline ends. CDR1 and CDR2 from the germline V gene are SGHTA and FQGNSA. Here the CDR3 DNA reads TGTGCCAGCAGCTTAGATCGCCCCCAAGGGGCCAACGTCCTGACTTTC. Residues: CASSLDRPQGANVLTF.

The gene calls are TRBV15 and TRBJ2-1, with D hard to call. V was trimmed by 1 base and J by 7 bases, leaving 8 bases between them. This CDR3 contains 13 residues. Germline loops: CDR1 LNHNV, CDR2 YYDKDF (reference sequence). CDR3 DNA sequence: TGTGCCACCAGCAGAGGTCCCGGAAATGAGCAGTTCTTC. Its translation: CATSRGPGNEQFF.

The chain joins TRBV7-8 to TRBJ1-1; unclear D gene. The V and J ends lost 3 bases and 6 bases respectively, with 11 bases between them. This CDR3 is built from 13 residues. CDR1 SGHVS and CDR2 FQNEAQ come from the germline V gene. The CDR3 coding sequence is TGTGCCAGCAGCTTGTTCCTGGGCGCTGAAGCTTTCTTT. It specifies CASSLFLGAEAFF.

This clonotype was seen a handful of times. The genes are TRBV12-3 or TRBV12-4 and TRBJ1-5, with no clear D. CDR3 length: 13 amino acids. The V end lost 3 bases, the J end lost 5 bases, and 8 bases lay between the germline ends. This CDR3 reads CASSFNRDQPQHF. For the CDR3, the DNA is TGTGCCAGCAGTTTTAACCGGGATCAGCCCCAGCATTTT.

This clonotype has a count of ten or more. The chain combines TRBV5-1 with TRBJ2-3, with D possibly matching TRBD2 (5 bases). The V end was cut by 0 bases, the J end by 2 bases, with 7 bases between. The CDR3 totals 14 residues. Germline assignment: CDR1 SGHRS and CDR2 YFSETQ. The CDR3 bases are TGCGCCAGCAGCTTGGGAGGGCACACAGATACGCAGTATTTT. Encoded protein: CASSLGGHTDTQYF.

The chain joins TRBV7-2 to TRBJ2-2; 9 bases fit TRBD2. Germline V gene lookup returns CDR1 SGHTA and CDR2 FQGNSA. Trimming cost V 1 base and J 7 bases; bases outside gene matches: 4. This CDR3 has 15 residues. The CDR3 loop reads CASSLGLAGNGELFF. In DNA form, the CDR3 reads TGTGCCAGCAGCTTAGGCCTAGCGGGGAACGGGGAGCTGTTTTTT.

A few counts support this clonotype. A much larger clone is a single base away; this may be a read error. V and J are TRBV6-1 and TRBJ2-5, with TRBD2 matching 10 bases. Germline-derived CDR1 and CDR2 are MNHNS and SASEGT. The CDR3 covers 14 residues. The ends lost 6 bases at V and 3 bases at J; junction bases unmatched: 4. The CDR3 loop reads CASSTGTSEETQYF. CDR3 DNA: TGTGCCAGCAGCACCGGGACTAGCGAAGAGACCCAGTACTTC.

This clonotype was found a few times. The chain recombines TRBV7-2 with TRBJ2-2; D is undetermined. V was shortened by 5 bases and J by 6 bases, with 13 bases between the two germline ends. The germline V gene has CDR1 SGHTA and CDR2 FQGNSA. This CDR3 has 14 residues. The CDR3 bases are TGTGCCAGCAGCCCGGCGGCCGACGCCGGGGAGCTGTTTTTT. It translates to CASSPAADAGELFF.

A few counts support this clonotype. This chain joins TRBV28 and TRBJ2-7; unclear D gene. Per the germline V gene, CDR1 is MDHEN and CDR2 is SYDVKM. The CDR3 is made up of 17 amino acids. V lost 8 bases and J 2 bases, leaving 25 bases between the germline ends. CDR3 amino acids: CASGALRMADQPYEQYF. The CDR3 DNA follows: TGTGCCAGCGGTGCCCTTCGAATGGCAGATCAGCCCTACGAGCAGTACTTC. The full variable domain, its missing parts supplied by reference TRBV28 and TRBJ2-7, is DVKVTQSSRYLVKRTGEKVFLECVQDMDHENMFWYRQDPGLGLRLIYFSYDVKMKEKGDIPEGYSVSREKKERFSLILESASTNQTSMYLCASGALRMADQPYEQYFGPGTRLTVT.

The genes are TRBV7-2 and TRBJ2-1; tentative D call: TRBD2 (6 bases). CDR3 length: 13 amino acids. CDR1 is SGHTA and CDR2 is FQGNSA in the germline V gene. Trimming cost V 1 base and J 12 bases, with 13 bases left between them. DNA for the CDR3: TGTGCCAGCAGCTTAGGCGCGGCGGGATTGCAGTTCTTC. Amino acid sequence: CASSLGAAGLQFF.

This clonotype was picked up many times. The rearrangement links TRBV6-5 to TRBJ2-1; possibly TRBD1 or TRBD2 for D (5 bases each). Germline V gene lookup returns CDR1 MNHEY and CDR2 SVGAGI. V lost 2 bases and J 4 bases, leaving 15 bases between the germline ends. The CDR3 spans 16 residues. CDR3 DNA: TGTGCCAGCAGTTACACGGCCGGGACGGTATACAATGAGCAGTTCTTC. Translating gives CASSYTAGTVYNEQFF.

The V gene is TRBV12-3 or TRBV12-4, the J gene TRBJ2-1; 8 nucleotides align to TRBD2. This CDR3 is built from 14 residues. Trimming cost V 5 bases and J 8 bases; bases outside gene matches: 8. The CDR3 DNA is TGTGCCAGCAGTCCGAGCGGGAGCGGATATGAGCAGTTCTTC. Protein product: CASSPSGSGYEQFF.

The J gene is TRBJ2-7, the V gene TRBV7-8; TRBD1 is a possible D gene (6 bases). The CDR3 sequence is 15 residues long. Germline V gives CDR1 SGHVS, CDR2 FQNEAQ. The V gene lost 1 base and the J gene lost 4 bases, with 14 bases spanning the gap. CDR3 protein: CASSLGLQGGYEQYF. CDR3 DNA: TGTGCCAGCAGCTTAGGTTTACAGGGTGGGTACGAGCAGTACTTC.

The rearrangement joins TRBV28 to TRBJ1-2; 12 bases are a match to TRBD1. CDR3 length: 16 residues. Germline lookup yields CDR1 MDHEN and CDR2 SYDVKM. V was clipped by 7 bases and J by 11 bases; unmatched bases: 17. CDR3 sequence reads: CASTEIPGQGARGYTF. The CDR3 DNA reads TGTGCCAGCACCGAAATCCCGGGACAGGGGGCGCGGGGGTACACCTTC.

This clonotype has just a few counts. The rearrangement links TRBV11-1 to TRBJ2-7; tentatively, D is TRBD2 (6 bases). V lost 0 bases to trimming and J lost 7 bases, with 10 bases between them. From germline, CDR1 is SGHAT and CDR2 FQDESV (reference sequence). This CDR3 comprises 13 residues. CDR3 nucleotides: TGTGCCAGCAGCTTAGCTTCAGGGACTGAGCAGTACTTC. Translating gives CASSLASGTEQYF.

This clonotype came up many times. DNA for the CDR3: TGTGCCAGCAGCTTAGGACGGTTCACAGATACGCAGTATTTT. It specifies CASSLGRFTDTQYF. The rearrangement uses TRBV11-2 and TRBJ2-3; no definite D call. V was pared by 1 base and J by 2 bases, with 7 bases between. Per the germline V gene, CDR1 is SGHAT and CDR2 is FQNNGV. The CDR3 consists of 14 residues.

The table lists this clonotype with a few counts. This sequence joins TRBV20-1 and TRBJ1-2; D ambiguous. The CDR3 length is 13 residues. V lost 6 bases and J 0 bases, leaving 11 bases between the germline ends. Germline V CDR1 and CDR2: DFQATT, SNEGSKA (reference sequence). In DNA, the CDR3 is TGCAGTGCGGACCCTAGATCTAACTATGGCTACACCTTC. It codes for CSADPRSNYGYTF.

This clonotype was seen more than once but under ten times. V gene TRBV27 combines with J gene TRBJ2-5; a weak D match, TRBD1 (5 bases). This CDR3 is 16 amino acids long. Germline CDR1 MNHEY, CDR2 SMNVEV (reference sequence). V was shortened by 6 bases and J by 5 bases, with 22 bases between the two germline ends. CDR3 DNA sequence: TGTGCCAGCAGCCCCCATAAGGGGCGGCTTCACGAGACCCAGTACTTC. This sequence encodes CASSPHKGRLHETQYF.

This clonotype was counted a few times. The chain links TRBV3-1 to TRBJ2-7; D perhaps matches TRBD1 (6 bases). This CDR3 spans 16 amino acids. Germline values: CDR1 LGHDT, CDR2 YNNKEL (reference sequence). V lost 1 base, J lost 2 bases, and 15 bases lay in between. The CDR3, as DNA: TGTGCCAGCAGCCAAGGGGGGACAATCGTTACCTACGAGCAGTACTTC. As protein: CASSQGGTIVTYEQYF.

The gene calls are TRBV5-6 and TRBJ2-3, with 7 nucleotides matching TRBD2. CDR1 is SGHDT, CDR2 YYEEEE, per germline. Trimming took 1 base from V and 4 from J; bases not matched to a gene: 9. The CDR3 loop spans 16 amino acids. The CDR3 here is CASSLLAGVRADTQYF. The CDR3 region has the DNA TGTGCCAGCAGCTTGCTTGCGGGAGTTAGGGCAGATACGCAGTATTTT.

Ten or more counts support this clonotype. At one end the junction does not follow the germline gene, possibly because of a read error. This sequence joins TRBV7-9 and TRBJ1-2, with D possibly being TRBD1 (6 bases). The CDR3 has 13 residues. Germline CDR1 SEHNR, CDR2 FQNEAQ (reference sequence). CDR3 amino acids: CASSLDSNYGYTF. CDR3 coding DNA: TGCGCCAGCAGCTTGGACAGTAACTATGGCTACACCTTC.